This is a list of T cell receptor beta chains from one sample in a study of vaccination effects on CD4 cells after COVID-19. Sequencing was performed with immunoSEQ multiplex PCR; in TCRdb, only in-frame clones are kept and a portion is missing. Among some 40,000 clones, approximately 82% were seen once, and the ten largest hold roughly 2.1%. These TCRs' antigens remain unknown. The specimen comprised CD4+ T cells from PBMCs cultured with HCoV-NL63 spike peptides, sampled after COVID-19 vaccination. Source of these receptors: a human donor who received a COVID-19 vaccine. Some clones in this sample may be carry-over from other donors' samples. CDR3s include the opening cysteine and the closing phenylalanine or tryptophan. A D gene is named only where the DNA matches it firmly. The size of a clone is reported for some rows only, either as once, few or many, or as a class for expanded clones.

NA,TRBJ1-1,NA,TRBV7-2,TGTGCCAGCAGCTTAGCGCTCGGATCCATTACCGAAGCTTTCTTT,CASSLALGSITEAFF
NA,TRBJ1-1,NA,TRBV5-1,TGCGCCAGCAGCCCCGCTCCCGGGACACCCAACACTGAAGCTTTCTTT,CASSPAPGTPNTEAFF
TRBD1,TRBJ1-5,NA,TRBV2,TGTGCCAGCAGGGGGGACAGGGGGTCTGATCAGCCCCAGCATTTT,CASRGDRGSDQPQHF
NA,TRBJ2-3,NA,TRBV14,TGTGCCAGCAGCCAAGTTCGGGGGGCCACAGATACGCAGTATTTT,CASSQVRGATDTQYF
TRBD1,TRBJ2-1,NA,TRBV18,TGTGCCAGCTCACCACAGACAGGGGGGCCTGAGCAGTTCTTC,CASSPQTGGPEQFF
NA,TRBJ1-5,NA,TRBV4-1,TGCGCCAGCAGCCAAGATTACCAGGGTAACCAGCCCCAGCATTTT,CASSQDYQGNQPQHF
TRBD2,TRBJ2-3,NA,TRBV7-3,TGTGCCAGCAGCTTTGGTGGGGGGGGAACAGATACGCAGTATTTT,CASSFGGGGTDTQYF
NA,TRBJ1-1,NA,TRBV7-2,TGTGCCAGCAGCTTCCGGGACGTCGTCACTGAAGCTTTCTTT,CASSFRDVVTEAFF
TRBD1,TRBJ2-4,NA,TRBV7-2,TGTGCCAGCAGCTTAGCGGGCGGGACAGGGGGTTCTATAGTAACCAAAAACATTCAGTACTTC,CASSLAGGTGGSIVTKNIQYF
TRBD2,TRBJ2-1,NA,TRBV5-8,TGTGCCAGCAGCCAGCAGCGCCTAGCGGGGGCCAACCATGAGCAGTTCTTC,CASSQQRLAGANHEQFF
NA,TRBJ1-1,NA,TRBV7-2,TGTGCCAGCAGCTTCAGTAAGTCTGAAGCTTTCTTT,CASSFSKSEAFF
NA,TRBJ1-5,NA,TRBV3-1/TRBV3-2,TGTGCCAGCAGCCAAGATCGGTTTGGGGTGAATCAGCCCCAGCATTTT,CASSQDRFGVNQPQHF
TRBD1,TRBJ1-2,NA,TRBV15,TGTGCCACCAGCAGTGCAGGGGGGATAGCTAACTATGGCTACACCTTC,CATSSAGGIANYGYTF
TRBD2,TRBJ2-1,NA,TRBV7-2,TGTGCCAGCAGCTTAGTGAGGACTAGCGGGGGGGCCACCTACAATGAGCAGTTCTTC,CASSLVRTSGGATYNEQFF
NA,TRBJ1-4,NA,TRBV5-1,TGCGCCAGCAGCTTGGGAGGGGGACCTAATGAAAAACTGTTTTTT,CASSLGGGPNEKLFF
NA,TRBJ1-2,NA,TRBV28,TGTGCCAGCAGTCGGGGGGGGAGTAACTATGGCTACACCTTC,CASSRGGSNYGYTF
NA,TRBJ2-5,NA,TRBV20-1,TGCAGTGCTGGTGCTAACCGGGGCGGACAAGAGACCCAGTACTTC,CSAGANRGGQETQYF
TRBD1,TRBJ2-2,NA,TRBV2,TGTGCCAGCAGTGAAGAGAGACAGGGGCCCGGGGAGCTGTTTTTT,CASSEERQGPGELFF
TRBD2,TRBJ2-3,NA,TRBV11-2,TGTGCCAGCAGCTTTTTGCCTAGCGGGGGTGCAAACGCAGATACGCAGTATTTT,CASSFLPSGGANADTQYF
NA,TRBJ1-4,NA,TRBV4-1,TGCGCCAGCAGATCCGCGGCTAGCGGGAACGAAAAACTGTTTTTT,CASRSAASGNEKLFF
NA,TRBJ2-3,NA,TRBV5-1,TGCGCCAGCAGCTTGCCAGTTGCCACAGATACGCAGTATTTT,CASSLPVATDTQYF
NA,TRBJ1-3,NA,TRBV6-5,TGTGCCAGCAGTTACGTCGGGGCAGGAAACACCATATATTTT,CASSYVGAGNTIYF
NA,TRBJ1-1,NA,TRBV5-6,TGTGCCAGCAGCTTGCGGCCGAACACTGAAGCTTTCTTT,CASSLRPNTEAFF
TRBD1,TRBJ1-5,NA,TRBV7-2,TGTGCCAGCAGCCAGGACAGGCTTTATCAGCCCCAGCATTTT,CASSQDRLYQPQHF
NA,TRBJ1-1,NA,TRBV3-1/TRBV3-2,TGTGCCAGCAGCCATGTAAGGAACACTGAAGCTTTCTTT,CASSHVRNTEAFF
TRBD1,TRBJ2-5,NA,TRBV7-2,TGTGCCAGCATCCTGGACAGGCTCCAAGAGACCCAGTACTTC,CASILDRLQETQYF
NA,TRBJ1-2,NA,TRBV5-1,TGCGCCAGCAGCTTGGACGGGGACTATGGCTACACCTTC,CASSLDGDYGYTF
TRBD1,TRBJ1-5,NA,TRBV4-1,TGCGCCAGCAGCCAGGTACTGGGACAGGGGCACAATCAGCCCCAGCATTTT,CASSQVLGQGHNQPQHF
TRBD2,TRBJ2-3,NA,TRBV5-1,TGCGCCAGCAGCCTCTACGTAATTAGCGGGGGGGCCGGGGATACGCAGTATTTT,CASSLYVISGGAGDTQYF
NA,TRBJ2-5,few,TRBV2,TGTGCCAGCAGTATCCAAGAGACCCAGTACTTC,CASSIQETQYF
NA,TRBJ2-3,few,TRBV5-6,TGTGCCAGCAGCATCTCACCCAGATCAGATACGCAGTATTTT,CASSISPRSDTQYF
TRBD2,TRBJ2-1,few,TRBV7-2,TGTGCCAGCAGCTTGACTAGCGCCGGTGGCAATGAGCAGTTCTTC,CASSLTSAGGNEQFF
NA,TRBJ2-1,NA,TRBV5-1,TGCGCCAGCAGCTTAACCGCTAGCTCCTACAATGAGCAGTTCTTC,CASSLTASSYNEQFF
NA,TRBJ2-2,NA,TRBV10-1,TGCGCCAGCAGTGAGTTTCGGGGGTCCGGGGAGCTGTTTTTT,CASSEFRGSGELFF